Listed below are T cell receptor beta chains from one sample, sequenced in a study of shared clonotypes between healthy human individuals. Assay: immunoSEQ multiplex PCR; the TCRdb copy retains only in-frame clones and omits some. Among approximately 1.4 million clones listed, 95% to 99% were seen once. The material sequenced was naive CD4+ T cells sorted from blood. These receptors originate from a young man in good health. CDR3s include the opening cysteine and the closing phenylalanine or tryptophan. A D gene is named only where the DNA matches it firmly. A clone size is listed for some rows: how often the clone was seen (once, few, many), or a class if it is expanded.

CDR3 DNA	CDR3 protein	D gene	J gene	V gene	clone size
TGTGCCAGCAGCCCGGGACAGGCAAGCTCCTACGAGCAGTACTTC	CASSPGQASSYEQYF	TRBD1	TRBJ2-7	TRBV5-6	NA
TGTGCCAGCGGCGAGCAAGAGACCCAGTACTTC	CASGEQETQYF	NA	TRBJ2-5	TRBV5-4	NA
TGTGCCAGCACGAGGGGCATCTACGAGCAGTACTTC	CASTRGIYEQYF	NA	TRBJ2-7	TRBV28	NA
TGTGCCAGCAGTTTTCAGGTTTTGACAGCGTCCTACGAGCAGTACTTC	CASSFQVLTASYEQYF	NA	TRBJ2-7	TRBV28	NA
TGCAGCGGGGGACAGGGTTCGTACGAGCAGTACTTC	CSGGQGSYEQYF	TRBD1	TRBJ2-7	TRBV29-1	once
TGTGCCACCAGCAGGGTGACTAGCACAGATACGCAGTATTTT	CATSRVTSTDTQYF	NA	TRBJ2-3	TRBV15	NA
TGTGCCATCAGTGAGTCAGGGGCAACTAATGAAAAACTGTTTTTT	CAISESGATNEKLFF	NA	TRBJ1-4	TRBV10-3	once
TGTGCCAGCAGTACCGGGGACAGCAGATATCAGCCCCAGCATTTT	CASSTGDSRYQPQHF	TRBD1	TRBJ1-5	TRBV27	NA
TGTGCCAGCAGTTACCCGGAGGGATACGAGCAGTACTTC	CASSYPEGYEQYF	NA	TRBJ2-7	TRBV6-6	NA
TGTGCCAGTGGGGTGTGGAGCGGAACCGGGGAGCTGTTTTTT	CASGVWSGTGELFF	NA	TRBJ2-2	TRBV9	NA
TGTGCCAGTAGTACCGCCGGGACAGGGGGCTCCAACTATGGCTACACCTTC	CASSTAGTGGSNYGYTF	TRBD1	TRBJ1-2	TRBV19	NA
TGTGCCAGCAGTTTCACAGGGAAGGGTCAGCCCCAGCATTTT	CASSFTGKGQPQHF	NA	TRBJ1-5	TRBV28	NA
TGCAGTGCCCCTACGGTTAATACGCAGTATTTT	CSAPTVNTQYF	NA	TRBJ2-3	TRBV20-1	NA
TGTGCCAGCCAGGACGGGCGGGGCACTGAAGCTTTCTTT	CASQDGRGTEAFF	NA	TRBJ1-1	TRBV19	NA
TGTGCCAGTTGCGATCTATCCGGGAGGGCCGACACCGGGGAGCTGTTTTTT	CASCDLSGRADTGELFF	TRBD2	TRBJ2-2	TRBV11-2	NA
TGTGCCATCAGTGAAACGTCTAGCGGCAGACTCGCGAACACCGGGGAGCTGTTTTTT	CAISETSSGRLANTGELFF	TRBD2	TRBJ2-2	TRBV10-3	NA
TGTGCCAGCTCACCACAACGCCTGGTAGGGGGGGCCTACGAGCAGTACTTC	CASSPQRLVGGAYEQYF	NA	TRBJ2-7	TRBV18	NA
TGTGCCAGCCGATACGGGACAGGGAGCACTGAAGCTTTCTTT	CASRYGTGSTEAFF	TRBD1	TRBJ1-1	TRBV6-4	once
TGTGCTAGTGGTTTGCTCGGACGGCACGCGAGGGATGGGACTGAAGCTTTCTTT	CASGLLGRHARDGTEAFF	NA	TRBJ1-1	TRBV12-5	NA
TGTGCCAGTAGTGACGGGACGGGCTACACCTTC	CASSDGTGYTF	NA	TRBJ1-2	TRBV19	once
TGTGCCAGCAGCGTACGACACTTCTCTGGGGCCAACGTCCTGACTTTC	CASSVRHFSGANVLTF	NA	TRBJ2-6	TRBV7-9	NA